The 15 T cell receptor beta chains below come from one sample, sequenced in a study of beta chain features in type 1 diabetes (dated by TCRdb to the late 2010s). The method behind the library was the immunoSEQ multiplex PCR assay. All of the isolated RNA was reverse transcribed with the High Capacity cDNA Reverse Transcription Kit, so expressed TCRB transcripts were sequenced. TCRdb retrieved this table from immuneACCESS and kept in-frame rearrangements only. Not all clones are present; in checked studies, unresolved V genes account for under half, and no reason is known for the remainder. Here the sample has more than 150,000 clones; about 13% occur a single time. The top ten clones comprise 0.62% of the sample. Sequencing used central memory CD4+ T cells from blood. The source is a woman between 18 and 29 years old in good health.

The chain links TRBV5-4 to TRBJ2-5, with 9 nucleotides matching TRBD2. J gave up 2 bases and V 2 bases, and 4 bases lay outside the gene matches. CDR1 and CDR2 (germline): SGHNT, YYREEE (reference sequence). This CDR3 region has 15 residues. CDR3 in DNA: TGTGCCAGCAGCTTAAGACTAGCGGTGCAAGAGACCCAGTACTTC. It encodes CASSLRLAVQETQYF.

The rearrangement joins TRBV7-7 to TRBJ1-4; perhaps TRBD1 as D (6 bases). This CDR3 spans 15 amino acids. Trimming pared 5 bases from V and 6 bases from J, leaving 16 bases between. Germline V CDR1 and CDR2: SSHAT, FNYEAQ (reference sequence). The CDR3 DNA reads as TGTGCCAGCAGCCGAACGGGACAAGTGGATGAAAAACTGTTTTTT. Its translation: CASSRTGQVDEKLFF.

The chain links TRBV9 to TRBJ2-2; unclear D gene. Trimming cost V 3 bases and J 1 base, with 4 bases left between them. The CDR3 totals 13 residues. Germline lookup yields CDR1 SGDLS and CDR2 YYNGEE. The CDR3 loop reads CASSDRNTGELFF. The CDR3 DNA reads TGTGCCAGCAGCGACAGGAACACCGGGGAGCTGTTTTTT.

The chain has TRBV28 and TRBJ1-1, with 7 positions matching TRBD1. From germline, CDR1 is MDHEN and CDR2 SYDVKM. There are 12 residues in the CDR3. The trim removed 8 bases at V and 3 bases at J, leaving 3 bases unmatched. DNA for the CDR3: TGTGCCAGCCGACAGGGACACACTGAAGCTTTCTTT. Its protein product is CASRQGHTEAFF.

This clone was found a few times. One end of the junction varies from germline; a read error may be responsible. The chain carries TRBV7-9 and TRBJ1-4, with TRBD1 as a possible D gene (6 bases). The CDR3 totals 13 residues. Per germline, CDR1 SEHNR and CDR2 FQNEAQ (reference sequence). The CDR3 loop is CASSPGQFEQEIF. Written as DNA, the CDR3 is TGTGCCAGCAGCCCCGGACAGTTCGAACAAGAGATTTTT.

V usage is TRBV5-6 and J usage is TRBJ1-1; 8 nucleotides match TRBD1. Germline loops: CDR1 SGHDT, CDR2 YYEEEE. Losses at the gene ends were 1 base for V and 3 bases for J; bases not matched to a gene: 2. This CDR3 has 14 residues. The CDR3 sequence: CASSLNRGDTEAFF. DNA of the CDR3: TGTGCCAGCAGCTTGAACAGGGGGGACACTGAAGCTTTCTTT. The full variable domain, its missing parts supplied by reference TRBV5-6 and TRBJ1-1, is DAGVTQSPTHLIKTRGQQVTLRCSPKSGHDTVSWYQQALGQGPQFIFQYYEEEERQRGNFPDRFSGHQFPNYSSELNVNALLLGDSALYLCASSLNRGDTEAFFGQGTRLTVV.

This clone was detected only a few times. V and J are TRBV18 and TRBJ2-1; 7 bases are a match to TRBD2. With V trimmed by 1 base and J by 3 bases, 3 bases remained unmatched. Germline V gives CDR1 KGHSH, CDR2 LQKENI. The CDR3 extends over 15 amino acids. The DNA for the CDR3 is TGTGCCAGCTCACCACGACTAGCAGACTACAATGAGCAGTTCTTC. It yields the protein CASSPRLADYNEQFF.

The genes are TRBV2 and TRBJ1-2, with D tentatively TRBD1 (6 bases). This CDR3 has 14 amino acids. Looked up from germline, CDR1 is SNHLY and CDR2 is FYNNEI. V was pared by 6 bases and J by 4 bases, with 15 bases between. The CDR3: CASSADSSTYGYTF. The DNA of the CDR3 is TGTGCCAGCAGCGCGGACAGTTCCACCTATGGCTACACCTTC.

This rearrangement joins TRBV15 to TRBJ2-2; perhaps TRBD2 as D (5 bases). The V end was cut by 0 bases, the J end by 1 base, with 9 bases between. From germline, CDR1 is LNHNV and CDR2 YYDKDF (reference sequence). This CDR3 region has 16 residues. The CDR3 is CATSRDLALNTGELFF. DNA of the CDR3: TGTGCCACCAGCAGAGATTTAGCGCTGAACACCGGGGAGCTGTTTTTT. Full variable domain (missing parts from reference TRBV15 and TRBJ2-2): DAMVIQNPRYQVTQFGKPVTLSCSQTLNHNVMYWYQQKSSQAPKLLFHYYDKDFNNEADTPDNFQSRRPNTSFCFLDIRSPGLGDTAMYLCATSRDLALNTGELFFGEGSRLTVL.

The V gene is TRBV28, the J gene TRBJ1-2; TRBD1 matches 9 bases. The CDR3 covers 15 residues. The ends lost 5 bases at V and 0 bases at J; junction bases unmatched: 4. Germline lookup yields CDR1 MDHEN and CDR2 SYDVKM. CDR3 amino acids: CASSQQGASNYGYTF. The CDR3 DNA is TGTGCCAGCAGTCAACAGGGGGCTTCTAACTATGGCTACACCTTC.

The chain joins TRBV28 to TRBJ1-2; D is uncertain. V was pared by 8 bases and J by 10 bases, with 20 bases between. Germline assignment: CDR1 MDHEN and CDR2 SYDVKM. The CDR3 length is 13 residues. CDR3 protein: CASLTGGPGDYTF. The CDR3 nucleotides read TGTGCCAGCCTCACCGGTGGGCCCGGGGACTACACCTTC.

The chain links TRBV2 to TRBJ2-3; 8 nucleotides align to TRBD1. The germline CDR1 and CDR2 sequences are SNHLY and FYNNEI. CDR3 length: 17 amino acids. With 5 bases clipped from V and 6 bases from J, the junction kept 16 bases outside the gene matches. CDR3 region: CASSRSRWDRTGDTQYF. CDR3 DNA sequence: TGTGCCAGCAGTAGGTCCCGATGGGACAGGACTGGGGATACGCAGTATTTT.

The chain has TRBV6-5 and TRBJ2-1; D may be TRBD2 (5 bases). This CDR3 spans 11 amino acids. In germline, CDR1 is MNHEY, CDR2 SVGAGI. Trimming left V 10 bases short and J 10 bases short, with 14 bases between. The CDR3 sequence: CATSGMKEQFF. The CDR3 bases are TGTGCCACCTCGGGGATGAAAGAGCAGTTCTTC.

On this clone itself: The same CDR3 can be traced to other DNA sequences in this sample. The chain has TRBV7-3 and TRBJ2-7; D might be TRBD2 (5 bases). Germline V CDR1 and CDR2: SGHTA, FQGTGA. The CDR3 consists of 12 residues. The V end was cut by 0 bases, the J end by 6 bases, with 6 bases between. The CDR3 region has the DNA TGTGCCAGCAGCTTAACCGAGGGCGAGCAGTACTTC. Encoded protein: CASSLTEGEQYF.

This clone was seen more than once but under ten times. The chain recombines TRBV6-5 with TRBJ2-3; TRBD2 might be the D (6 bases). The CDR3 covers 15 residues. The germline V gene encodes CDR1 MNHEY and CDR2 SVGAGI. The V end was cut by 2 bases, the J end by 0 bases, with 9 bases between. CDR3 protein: CASSYTGTSTDTQYF. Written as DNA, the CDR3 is TGTGCCAGCAGTTACACCGGGACTAGCACAGATACGCAGTATTTT.